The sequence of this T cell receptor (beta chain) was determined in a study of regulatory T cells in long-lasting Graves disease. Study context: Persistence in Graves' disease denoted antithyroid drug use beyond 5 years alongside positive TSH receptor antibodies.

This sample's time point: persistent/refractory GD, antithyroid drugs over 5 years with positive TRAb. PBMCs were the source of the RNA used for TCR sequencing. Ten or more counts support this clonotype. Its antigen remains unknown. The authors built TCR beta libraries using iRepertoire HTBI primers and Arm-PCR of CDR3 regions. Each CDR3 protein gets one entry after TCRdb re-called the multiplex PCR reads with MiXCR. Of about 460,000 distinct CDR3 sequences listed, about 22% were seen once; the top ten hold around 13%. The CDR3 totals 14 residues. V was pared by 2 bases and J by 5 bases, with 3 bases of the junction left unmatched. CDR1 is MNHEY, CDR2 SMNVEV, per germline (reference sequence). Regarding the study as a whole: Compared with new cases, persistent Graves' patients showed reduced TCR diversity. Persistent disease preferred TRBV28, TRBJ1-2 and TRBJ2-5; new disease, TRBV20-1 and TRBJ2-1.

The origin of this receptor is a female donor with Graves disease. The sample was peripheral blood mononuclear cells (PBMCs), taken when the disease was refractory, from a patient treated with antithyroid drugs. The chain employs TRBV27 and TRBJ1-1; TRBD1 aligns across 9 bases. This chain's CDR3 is CASSLRQGGTEAFF. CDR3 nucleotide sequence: TGTGCCAGCAGTTTAAGACAGGGGGGAACTGAAGCTTTCTTT.